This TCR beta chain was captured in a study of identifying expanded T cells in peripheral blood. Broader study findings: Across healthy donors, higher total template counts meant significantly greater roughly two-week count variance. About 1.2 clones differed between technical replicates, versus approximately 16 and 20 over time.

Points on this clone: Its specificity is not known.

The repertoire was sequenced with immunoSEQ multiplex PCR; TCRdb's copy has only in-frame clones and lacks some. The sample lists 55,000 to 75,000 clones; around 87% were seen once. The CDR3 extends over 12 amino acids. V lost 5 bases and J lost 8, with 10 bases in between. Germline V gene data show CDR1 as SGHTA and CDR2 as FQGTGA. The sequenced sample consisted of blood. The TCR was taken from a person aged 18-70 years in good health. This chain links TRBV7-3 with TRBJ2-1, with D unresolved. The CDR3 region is CASSPTGHEQFF. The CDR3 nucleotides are TGTGCCAGCAGCCCAACCGGGCATGAGCAGTTCTTC.